Listed below are T cell receptor beta chains from one sample, sequenced in a study of blood T cell repertoires in COVID-19. This table comes from immunoSEQ multiplex PCR, and its TCRdb copy is limited to in-frame clones, with some not included. The table has roughly 150,000 clones, 87% seen once. Sequencing input: PBMCs or T cells enriched from blood (not recorded which). These receptors came from a woman aged 40 to 50 who had been exposed to COVID-19. Both conserved end residues are part of each CDR3. The D gene is left open where the match is weak. Not all rows give a size; the values are once, few, many and, for expanded clones, a class.

TRBD1	TRBV5-1	once	TRBJ2-5	TGCGCCAGCTCCGGGCTCACTGGGGCAGGGGGCCAAGAGACCCAGTACTTC	CASSGLTGAGGQETQYF
-	TRBV20-1	-	TRBJ1-1	TGCAGTGCCGGGTATGAAGTGGCTTTCTTT	CSAGYEVAFF
-	TRBV6-2/TRBV6-3	-	TRBJ1-2	TGTGCCAGCAGCGGACAGATCTATGGCTACACCTTC	CASSGQIYGYTF
-	TRBV18	-	TRBJ2-3	TGTGCCAGCTCACCACCGGCCCCAGCAAGGACTCAGTATTTT	CASSPPAPARTQYF
TRBD1	TRBV10-2	-	TRBJ1-5	TGCGCCAGCAGGGACGACAGGGGGAACCAGCCCCAGCATTTT	CASRDDRGNQPQHF
TRBD1	TRBV6-5	-	TRBJ1-6	TGTGCCAGCCAGGACAGGGGAAATTCACCCCTCCACTTT	CASQDRGNSPLHF
TRBD1	TRBV4-3	-	TRBJ2-7	TGCGCCAGCAGCCAAAGCGGACAGGGCTCCTACGAGCAGTACTTC	CASSQSGQGSYEQYF
-	TRBV6-5	-	TRBJ1-1	TGTGCCAGCAGTTACAGGGCGGGCGAAGCTTTCTTT	CASSYRAGEAFF
-	TRBV5-6	-	TRBJ2-5	TGTGCCAGCAGCTCCAGACAGAGACTCCAAGAGACCCAGTACTTC	CASSSRQRLQETQYF
TRBD2	TRBV20-1	-	TRBJ2-3	TGCAGTGCTAGTCTAGCGGGGGTGACAGATACGCAGTATTTT	CSASLAGVTDTQYF
-	TRBV2	-	TRBJ2-5	TGTGCCAGCAGTGGAACAGGGAGAGAGACCCAGTACTTC	CASSGTGRETQYF
TRBD2	TRBV9	-	TRBJ2-1	TGTGCCAGCAGCGTAGGGATTAGCGGGATCTACAATGAGCAGTTCTTC	CASSVGISGIYNEQFF
-	TRBV11-1	-	TRBJ2-5	TGTGCCAGCAGCCCTCCGCTAACGAGAGAAGAGACCCAGTACTTC	CASSPPLTREETQYF
-	TRBV28	-	TRBJ1-3	TGTGCCAGCACTCCCCACCTCGGGGCTGGAAACACCATATATTTT	CASTPHLGAGNTIYF
-	TRBV15	-	TRBJ2-2	TGTGCCACCAGCACCCAGGCAGGGGCGAAGAACACCGGGGAGCTGTTTTTT	CATSTQAGAKNTGELFF
-	TRBV9	-	TRBJ2-1	TGTGCCAGCAGCGTAGGGGGACTTGAAGCTGAGCAGTTCTTC	CASSVGGLEAEQFF
TRBD2	TRBV5-1	-	TRBJ2-1	TGCGCCAGCAGCTTGGTGGCGGGACTAGCGGGAACCTACAATGAGCAGTTCTTC	CASSLVAGLAGTYNEQFF
TRBD1	TRBV10-3	-	TRBJ2-5	TGTGCCACATCAGGGGGACAGAACGAACAAGAGACCCAGTACTTC	CATSGGQNEQETQYF
TRBD1	TRBV5-1	-	TRBJ2-5	TGCGCCAGCAGCTTTCAGGGGGCCGGAGAGACCCAGTACTTC	CASSFQGAGETQYF
-	TRBV7-9	-	TRBJ1-4	TGTGCCAGCAGCTTACAAGGGGGTTCTGCTAATGAAAAACTGTTTTTT	CASSLQGGSANEKLFF